The source of this T cell receptor beta chain is a study of graft-versus-host responses after intestinal transplantation. The germline V and J ends were trimmed by 8 bases and 0 bases, with 5 bases remaining between them. This CDR3 is built from 12 residues. CDR1 is KGHSH and CDR2 is LQKENI in the germline V gene. This clone was seen just once. Clones were sequenced by immunoSEQ multiplex PCR, and TCRdb holds only the in-frame ones, with some missing. The sample carries roughly 3,000 clones, under 35% recorded once. Study conclusions and caveats: Recipient-marrow GvH clones were detected, some having first appeared in ileum or blood.

Researchers sorted proliferating CFSE-low CD3+CD4+ and CD3+CD8+ responders once the reaction had finished. This TCR came from a human patient who was an organ donor for intestinal transplantation. The chain recombines TRBV18 with TRBJ1-5; D gene unclear. The input for sequencing was alloreactive CD4+ T cells from a mixed lymphocyte reaction culture, taken before transplantation. As to subset: CFSE-low proliferating T cells sorted from roughly 6-day pre-transplant mixed lymphocyte reaction (GvH or HvG direction). The DNA for the CDR3 is TGTGCCAGCGGGTATAGCAATCAGCCCCAGCATTTT. It encodes CASGYSNQPQHF. Supplemented by reference TRBV18 and TRBJ1-5, the full variable domain reads NAGVMQNPRHLVRRRGQEARLRCSPMKGHSHVYWYRQLPEEGLKFMVYLQKENIIDESGMPKERFSAEFPKEGPSILRIQQVVRGDSAAYFCASGYSNQPQHFGDGTRLSIL.